This T cell receptor (beta chain) was profiled in a study of Ad26.COV2.S vaccination and SARS-CoV-2 variants. Study background: Intramuscular Ad26.COV2.S doses were given once or twice, 56 days apart.

The germline gives CDR1 SGHTA, CDR2 FQGNSA. The CDR3 is 15 residues long. The V gene end was trimmed by 0 bases and the J gene end by 8 bases; junction bases not matched to a gene: 9. Stated treatment: 15 to 20 received Ad26.COV2.S at low or high dose, single or two shots; about 5 received placebo; per-sample allocation not given. Repertoires come from day 63 after the first vaccine or placebo injection. Whoever gave the sample was an adult aged 18-55 years in Boston. Clones were read by immunoSEQ multiplex PCR, and TCRdb kept only the in-frame ones, dropping some. The data contain roughly 350,000 clones, 70% to 90% of them singletons.

The source of this sequence is a person between 18 and 65 years old who received the Ad26.COV2.S COVID-19 vaccine or a placebo. The genes are TRBV7-2 and TRBJ1-2; 7 bases map to TRBD1. The sequences come from peripheral blood, collected in a trial of Ad26.COV2.S vaccine versus placebo. The CDR3 loop reads CASSLAMRQGTGYTF. In DNA, the CDR3 is TGTGCCAGCAGCTTAGCGATGAGACAGGGTACAGGCTACACCTTC.